Described below is a single TCR beta chain sequence and its context. The sample is drawn from a study of Ad26.COV2.S vaccination and SARS-CoV-2 variants. Study details: Donor was assigned to the Ad26.COV2.S arm of trial COV1001.

Germline CDR1 SGDLS, CDR2 YYNGEE. V gave up 3 bases and J gave up 2 bases, with 7 bases separating them. The CDR3 covers 13 residues. Only in-frame clones appear in the TCRdb table, and some are missing; sequencing was by immunoSEQ multiplex PCR. The table records about 400,000 clones, roughly 90% of them present only once. Treatment noted: some 20 received Ad26.COV2.S at low or high dose, single or two shots; 5 received placebo; per-sample allocation not given. Sampling was done on day 63 after the first vaccine or placebo injection. V is TRBV9 and J is TRBJ2-3, with unresolved D. The sequences come from peripheral blood, collected in a trial of Ad26.COV2.S vaccine versus placebo. The sequence was collected from a person aged 18 to 59 who received the Ad26.COV2.S COVID-19 vaccine or a placebo. CDR3 in amino acids: CASSDPFTDTQYF. In DNA form, the CDR3 reads TGTGCCAGCAGCGATCCGTTCACAGATACGCAGTATTTT.